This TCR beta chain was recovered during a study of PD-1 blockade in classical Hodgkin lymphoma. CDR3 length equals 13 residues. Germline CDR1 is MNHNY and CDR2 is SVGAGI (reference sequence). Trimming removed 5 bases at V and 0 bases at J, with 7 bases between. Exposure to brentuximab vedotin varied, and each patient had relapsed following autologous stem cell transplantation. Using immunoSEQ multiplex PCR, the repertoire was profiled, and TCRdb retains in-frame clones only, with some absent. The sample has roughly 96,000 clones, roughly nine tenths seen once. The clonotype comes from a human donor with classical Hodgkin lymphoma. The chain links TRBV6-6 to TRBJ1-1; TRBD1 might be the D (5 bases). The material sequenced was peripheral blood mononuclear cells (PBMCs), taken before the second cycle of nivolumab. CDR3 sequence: CASSKTVNTEAFF. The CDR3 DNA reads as TGTGCCAGCAGTAAGACAGTGAACACTGAAGCTTTCTTT.